This T cell receptor (beta chain) was found in a study of beta chain features in type 1 diabetes. Notes on the study in general: The naive, central memory and Treg TCRB repertoires showed an apparent similarity that was greater among patients than among healthy donors. Among patients with Type 1 diabetes, TCRB CDR3s were moderately but significantly shorter in every one of the four CD4+ subsets.

Sequenced material consisted of expressed TCRB transcripts (all of the isolated RNA was reverse transcribed). Measured with immunoSEQ multiplex PCR; TCRdb has only the in-frame clones, and not every one. The table includes 300,000 to 350,000 clones, roughly 14% detected once. Purities over 95% were achieved in all sorted populations. This CDR3 has 16 residues. In germline, CDR1 is SGHDN, CDR2 FVKESK. V lost 4 bases and J lost 8; bases outside the gene matches: 11. A word on this clone: Its antigen is not identified.

This clonotype originated in a woman aged 18 to 35 with type 1 diabetes. Sequencing used naive CD4+ T cells from blood. This chain links TRBV14 with TRBJ2-1, with 10 bases lining up with TRBD2. This CDR3 is CASSPLGLAGVDEQFF. CDR3 coding DNA: TGTGCCAGCAGCCCCCTGGGGCTAGCGGGAGTGGATGAGCAGTTCTTC.